This T cell receptor beta chain was retrieved from a study of beta chain features in type 1 diabetes. Remarks on this clone: Its antigen is still unknown.

Sorting of CD4+ naive, central memory, regulatory and stem cell-like memory cells was performed via CD45RO/CCR7/CD25/CD127/CD95/CD27. Study outcomes and limitations: Within each of all four CD4+ subsets, Type 1 diabetes patients had TCRB CDR3s that were moderately but significantly shorter.

Reverse transcription of all isolated RNA meant that expressed TCRB transcripts were sequenced. Profiled with immunoSEQ multiplex PCR; TCRdb holds only in-frame clones, not every one. This sample has 600,000 or so clones, with 9.5% to 15% found just once. Sequencing was done on a sample of naive CD4+ T cells from blood. The receptor was derived from a man younger than 40 with type 1 diabetes.

CDR3 bases: TGTGCCAGCAGCTTAGGGGTAATGAACGATGAGCAGTTCTTC. Its protein product is CASSLGVMNDEQFF. V and J are TRBV9 and TRBJ2-1, with a possible D match to TRBD1 (5 bases). The germline V gene has CDR1 SGDLS and CDR2 YYNGEE. The CDR3 totals 14 residues. Trimming removed 4 bases from V and 8 bases from J, with 16 bases in between.